This is a list of T cell receptor beta chains from one sample in a study of T cell responses to AZD1222 COVID-19 vaccine. Some clones are missing from TCRdb's copy, which holds only in-frame ones; the method was immunoSEQ multiplex PCR. The table records 90,000 to 130,000 clones, about 94% of them present only once. The sequencing here drew on peripheral blood, taken 28 days after the second AZD1222 dose. These receptors were collected from an adult who received the AZD1222 COVID-19 vaccine. Each CDR3 is given with its conserved first and last residue.

v_call	j_call	cdr3_aa
TRBV11-2	TRBJ1-1	CASSLVTWVEAFF
TRBV10-1	TRBJ1-1	CASRWGKDTEAFF
TRBV7-9	TRBJ1-6	CASSLGSSPLHF
TRBV5-5	TRBJ1-1	CASSLEGVSAFF
TRBV7-9	TRBJ1-1	CASSSEQGAEAFF
TRBV10-1	TRBJ2-7	CASSEGYEQYF
TRBV12-5	TRBJ1-1	CASGLTGGTEAFF
TRBV3-1/TRBV3-2	TRBJ2-7	CASSQDPLAGASMKQYF
TRBV5-1	TRBJ1-4	CASSPGQAPNEKLFF
TRBV5-1	TRBJ2-2	CASSLGGKANTGELFF
TRBV24-1	TRBJ2-5	CATSDSGTGGKETQYF
TRBV5-1	TRBJ2-7	CASKPTTVTYEQYF
TRBV5-4	TRBJ2-1	CASRGTLNEQFF
TRBV6-5	TRBJ2-7	CASSGGGNEQYF
TRBV5-5	TRBJ2-1	CASSPLNDEQFF
TRBV6-1	TRBJ1-1	CASSDGTGMNTEAFF
TRBV19	TRBJ2-3	CASSRGGAGLAVFTDTQYF
TRBV11-2	TRBJ1-2	CASSPRPFDYGYTF
TRBV6-5	TRBJ1-1	CASSPSRAQNTEAFF
TRBV7-9	TRBJ2-2	CASSQKSTGLALNTGELFF
TRBV12-3/TRBV12-4	TRBJ2-1	CASSLGEGEQFF
TRBV10-3	TRBJ1-2	CAIGIGWGYTF
TRBV6-5	TRBJ2-2	CASKRGQGFLGELFF
TRBV28	TRBJ2-1	CASSRRSGALF
TRBV12-3/TRBV12-4	TRBJ1-2	CASSLPEGGYTF
TRBV11-2	TRBJ1-4	CASRRTNEKLFF
TRBV30	TRBJ2-3	CAWSYWTSGSNAQYF
TRBV6-5	TRBJ1-1	CASSYYGPNTEAFF
TRBV18	TRBJ2-1	CASSRTEHEQFF
TRBV21-1	TRBJ1-1	CASSFTQGKTEAFF
TRBV4-1	TRBJ1-1	CASSQRDRVNTEAFF
TRBV5-8	TRBJ2-1	CASSLVGQYNEQFF
TRBV5-1	TRBJ1-1	CASSNSMSTPRTEAFF
TRBV19	TRBJ2-1	CASSIGQINEQFF
TRBV6-6	TRBJ1-1	CASSYSGGNTEAFF
TRBV6-5	TRBJ1-5	CAHCRGLNQPQHF
TRBV28	TRBJ2-1	CASSLPTPDEQFF
TRBV7-8	TRBJ2-7	CASSFTDSAYEQYF
TRBV7-2	TRBJ2-7	CASSLARRGAVQEYEQYF
TRBV4-1	TRBJ1-4	CASSQAPGTLEKLFF
TRBV7-9	TRBJ2-3	CASSLGSRDITDTQYF
TRBV2	TRBJ1-1	CASSDSRGVTEAFF
TRBV3-1/TRBV3-2	TRBJ2-7	CASSQGGVYEQYF
TRBV18	TRBJ1-1	CASSGGTGNTEAFF
TRBV7-8	TRBJ1-2	CASSLGGQGEWGYTF
TRBV3-1/TRBV3-2	TRBJ2-2	CASSSRTGGTNTGELFF
TRBV27	TRBJ2-7	CASSPRPRDRGGYEQYF
TRBV3-1/TRBV3-2	TRBJ2-3	CASSQGPGRNTDTQYF
TRBV11-2	TRBJ2-1	CASSEQGDEQFF
TRBV15	TRBJ1-2	CATSRDLDRGKNGYTF
TRBV5-5	TRBJ2-7	CASSLGRLAGVEQYF